One T cell receptor beta chain is described in this entry. Its specificity is unknown. Vbeta (60) and Jbeta (13) primers were used in the PCR. Data came from immunoSEQ multiplex PCR; TCRdb stores just in-frame clones and leaves some out. The data hold 180,000 or so clones, with roughly 77% observed a single time. J was trimmed by 5 bases and V by 4 bases; bases with no gene match: 2. The V gene's germline CDR1 is LGHNA and CDR2 YSLEER. The length of the CDR3 is 13 residues. The entry originates in a study of cytomegalovirus exposure and HLA in healthy donors. Study at large: Out of 180 million or so T cells, an earlier analysis found more than 95 million unique TCR beta sequences in total. Clustering assigned 81% of the roughly 400 genotyped donors to the Caucasian-associated ancestry cluster.

Findings and caveats of the study: High sensitivity and specificity were reportedly achieved when the classifier diagnosed cytomegalovirus status. Further analysis was carried out later, and it showed several of the most significant clusters appearing linked to common viral pathogens.

J is TRBJ2-1 and V is TRBV4-3; 7 bases fit TRBD2. This receptor was obtained from a woman aged 40 to 50 in good health and CMV-seropositive. Sequenced: PBMCs. CDR3 sequence (DNA): TGCGCCAGCAGCCCTCGGGGGGACAATGAGCAGTTCTTC. Translating it yields CASSPRGDNEQFF.